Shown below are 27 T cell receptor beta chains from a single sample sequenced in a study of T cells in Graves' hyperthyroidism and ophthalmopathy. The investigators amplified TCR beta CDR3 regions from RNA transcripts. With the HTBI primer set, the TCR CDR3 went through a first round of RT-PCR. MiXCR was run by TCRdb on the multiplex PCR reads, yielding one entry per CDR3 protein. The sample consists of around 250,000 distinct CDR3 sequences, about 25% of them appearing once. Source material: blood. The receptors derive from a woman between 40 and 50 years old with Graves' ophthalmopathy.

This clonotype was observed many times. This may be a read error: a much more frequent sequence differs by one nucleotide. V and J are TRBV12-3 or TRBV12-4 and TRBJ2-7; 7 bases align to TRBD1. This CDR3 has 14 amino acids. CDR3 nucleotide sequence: TGTGCCAGCAAACCCACAGGGGAGAGCTACGGGCAGTACTTC. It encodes CASKPTGESYGQYF.

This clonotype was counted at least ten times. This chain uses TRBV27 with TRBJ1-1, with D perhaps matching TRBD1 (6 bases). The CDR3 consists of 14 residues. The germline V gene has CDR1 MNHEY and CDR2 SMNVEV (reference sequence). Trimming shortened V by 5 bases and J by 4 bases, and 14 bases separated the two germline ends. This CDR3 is CASSPHSGATEAFF. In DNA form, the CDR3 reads TGTGCCAGCAGTCCTCATTCAGGGGCCACTGAAGCTTTCTTT.

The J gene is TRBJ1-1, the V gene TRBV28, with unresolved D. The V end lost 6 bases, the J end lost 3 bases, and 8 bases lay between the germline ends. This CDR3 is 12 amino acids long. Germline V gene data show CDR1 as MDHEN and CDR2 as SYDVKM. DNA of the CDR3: TGTGCCAGCAGCGACACAGACACTGAAGCTTTCTTT. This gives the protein CASSDTDTEAFF.

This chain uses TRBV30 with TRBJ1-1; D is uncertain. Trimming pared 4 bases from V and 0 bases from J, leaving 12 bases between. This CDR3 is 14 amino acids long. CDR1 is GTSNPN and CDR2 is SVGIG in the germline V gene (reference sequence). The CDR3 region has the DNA TGTGCCTGGAACGCCGGGGTGATGAACACTGAAGCTTTCTTT. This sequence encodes CAWNAGVMNTEAFF.

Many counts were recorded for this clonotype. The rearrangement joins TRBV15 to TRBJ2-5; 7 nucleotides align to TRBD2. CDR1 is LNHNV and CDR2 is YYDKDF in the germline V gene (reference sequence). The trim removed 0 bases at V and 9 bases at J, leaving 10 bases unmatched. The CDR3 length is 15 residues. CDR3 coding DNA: TGTGCCACCAGCAGAGATTATGGGGCGGGGGAGGCCCAGTACTTC. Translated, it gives CATSRDYGAGEAQYF.

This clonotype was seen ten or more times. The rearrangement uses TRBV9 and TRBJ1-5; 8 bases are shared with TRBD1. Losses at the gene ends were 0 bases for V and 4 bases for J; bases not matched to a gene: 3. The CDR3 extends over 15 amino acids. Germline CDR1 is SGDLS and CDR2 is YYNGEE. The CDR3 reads CASSVEGTGNQPQHF. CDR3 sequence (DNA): TGTGCCAGCAGCGTAGAGGGGACAGGAAATCAGCCCCAGCATTTT.

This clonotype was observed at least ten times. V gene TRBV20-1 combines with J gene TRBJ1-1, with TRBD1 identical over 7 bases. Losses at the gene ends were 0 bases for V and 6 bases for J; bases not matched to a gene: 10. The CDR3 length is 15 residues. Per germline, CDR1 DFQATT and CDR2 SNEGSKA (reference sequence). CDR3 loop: CSAREDAGGGAEAFF. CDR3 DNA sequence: TGCAGTGCTAGAGAGGATGCAGGGGGAGGTGCTGAAGCTTTCTTT.

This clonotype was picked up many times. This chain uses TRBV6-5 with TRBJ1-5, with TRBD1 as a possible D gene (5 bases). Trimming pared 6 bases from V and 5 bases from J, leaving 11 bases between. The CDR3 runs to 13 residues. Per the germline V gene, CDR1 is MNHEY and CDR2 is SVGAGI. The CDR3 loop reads CASSKDIYQPQHF. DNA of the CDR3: TGTGCCAGCAGCAAGGACATTTATCAGCCCCAGCATTTT.

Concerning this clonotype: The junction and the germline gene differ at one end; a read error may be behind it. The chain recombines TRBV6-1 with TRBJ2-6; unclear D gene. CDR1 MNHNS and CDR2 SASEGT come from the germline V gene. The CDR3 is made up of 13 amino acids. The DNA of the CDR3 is TGCGGCAGTAAAGAGTCTGGGGCCAACGTCCTGACTTTC. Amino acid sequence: CGSKESGANVLTF.

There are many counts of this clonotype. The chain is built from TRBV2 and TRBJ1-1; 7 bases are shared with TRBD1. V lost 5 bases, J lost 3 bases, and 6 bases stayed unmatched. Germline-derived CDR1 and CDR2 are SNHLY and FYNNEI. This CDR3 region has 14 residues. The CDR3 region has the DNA TGTGCCAGCAGTCCCAGGGGGGGGGACACTGAAGCTTTCTTT. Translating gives CASSPRGGDTEAFF. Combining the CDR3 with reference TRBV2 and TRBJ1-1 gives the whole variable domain EPEVTQTPSHQVTQMGQEVILRCVPISNHLYFYWYRQILGQKVEFLVSFYNNEISEKSEIFDDQFSVERPDGSNFTLKIRSTKLEDSAMYFCASSPRGGDTEAFFGQGTRLTVV.

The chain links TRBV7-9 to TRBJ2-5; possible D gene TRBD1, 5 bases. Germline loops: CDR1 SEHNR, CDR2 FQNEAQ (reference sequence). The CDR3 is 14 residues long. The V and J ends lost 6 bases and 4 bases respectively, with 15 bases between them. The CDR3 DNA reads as TGTGCCAGCAGAGGGGTTGGTCAGGGAGAGACCCAGTACTTC. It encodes CASRGVGQGETQYF.

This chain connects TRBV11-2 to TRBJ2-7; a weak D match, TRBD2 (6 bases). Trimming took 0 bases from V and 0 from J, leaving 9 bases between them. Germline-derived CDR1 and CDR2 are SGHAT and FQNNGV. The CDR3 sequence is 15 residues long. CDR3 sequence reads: CASSLDRGSSYEQYF. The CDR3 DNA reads TGTGCCAGCAGCTTAGATCGGGGGAGCTCCTACGAGCAGTACTTC.

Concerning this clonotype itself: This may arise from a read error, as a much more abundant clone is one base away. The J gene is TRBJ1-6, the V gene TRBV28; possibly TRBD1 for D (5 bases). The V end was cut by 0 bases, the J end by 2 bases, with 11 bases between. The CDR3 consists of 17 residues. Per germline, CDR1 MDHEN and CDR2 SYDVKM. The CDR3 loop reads CASSLWPGITYNSPLHF. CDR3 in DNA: TGTGCCAGCAGTTTATGGCCAGGGATCACCTATAATTCACCCCTCCACTTT.

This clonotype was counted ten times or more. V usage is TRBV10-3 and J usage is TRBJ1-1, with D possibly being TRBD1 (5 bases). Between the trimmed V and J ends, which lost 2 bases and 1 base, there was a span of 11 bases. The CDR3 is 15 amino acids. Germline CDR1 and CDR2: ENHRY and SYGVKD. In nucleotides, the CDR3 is TGTGCCATCAGTGAGGGGCGGGGGACGAACACTGAAGCTTTCTTT. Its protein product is CAISEGRGTNTEAFF.

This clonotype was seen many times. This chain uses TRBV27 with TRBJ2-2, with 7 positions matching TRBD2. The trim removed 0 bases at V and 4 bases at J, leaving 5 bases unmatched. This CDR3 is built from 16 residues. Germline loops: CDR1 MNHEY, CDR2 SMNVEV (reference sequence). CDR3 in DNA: TGTGCCAGCAGTTTATCGACTCTAGCGGTCACCGGGGAGCTGTTTTTT. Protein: CASSLSTLAVTGELFF.

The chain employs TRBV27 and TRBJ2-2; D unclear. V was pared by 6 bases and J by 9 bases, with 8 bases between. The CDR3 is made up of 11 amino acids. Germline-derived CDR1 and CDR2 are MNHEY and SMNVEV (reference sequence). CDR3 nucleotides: TGTGCCAGCAGCTTCAACTGGGAGCTGTTTTTT. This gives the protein CASSFNWELFF.

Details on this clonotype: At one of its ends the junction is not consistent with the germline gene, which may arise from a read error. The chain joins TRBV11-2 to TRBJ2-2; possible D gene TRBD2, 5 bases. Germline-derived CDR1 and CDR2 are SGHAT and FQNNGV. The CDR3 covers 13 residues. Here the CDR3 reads CASSYYMAGELSF. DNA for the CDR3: TGTGCCAGCAGCTATTACATGGCCGGGGAGCTGTCTTTT.

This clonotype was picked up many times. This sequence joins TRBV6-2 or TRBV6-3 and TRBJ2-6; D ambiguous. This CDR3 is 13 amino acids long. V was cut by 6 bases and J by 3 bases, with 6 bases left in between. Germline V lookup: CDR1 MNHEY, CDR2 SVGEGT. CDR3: CASRTDGANVLTF. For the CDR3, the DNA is TGTGCCAGCAGAACAGATGGGGCCAACGTCCTGACTTTC.

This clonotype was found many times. The chain's CDR3 is CSARGPTESTYEQYF. CDR3 DNA sequence: TGCAGTGCTAGAGGTCCGACAGAATCTACCTACGAGCAGTACTTC. V is TRBV20-1 and J is TRBJ2-7; D perhaps matches TRBD1 (5 bases). Trimming removed 1 base at V and 2 bases at J, with 15 bases between. Germline CDR1 is DFQATT and CDR2 is SNEGSKA (reference sequence). The CDR3 runs 15 residues.

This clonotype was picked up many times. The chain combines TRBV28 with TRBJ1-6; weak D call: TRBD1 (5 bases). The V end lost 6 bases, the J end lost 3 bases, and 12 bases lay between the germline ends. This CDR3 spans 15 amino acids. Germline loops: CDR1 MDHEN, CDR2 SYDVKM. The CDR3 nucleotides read TGTGCCAGCAGCTTGGGGCCTAACTATAATTCACCCCTCCACTTT. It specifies CASSLGPNYNSPLHF. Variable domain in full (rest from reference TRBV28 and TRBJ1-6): DVKVTQSSRYLVKRTGEKVFLECVQDMDHENMFWYRQDPGLGLRLIYFSYDVKMKEKGDIPEGYSVSREKKERFSLILESASTNQTSMYLCASSLGPNYNSPLHFGNGTRLTVT.

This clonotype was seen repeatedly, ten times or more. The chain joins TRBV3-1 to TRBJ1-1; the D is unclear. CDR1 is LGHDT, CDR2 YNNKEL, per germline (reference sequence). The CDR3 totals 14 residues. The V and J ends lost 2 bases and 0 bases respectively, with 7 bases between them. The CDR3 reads CASSQPTLNTEAFF. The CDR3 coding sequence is TGTGCCAGCAGCCAACCAACATTGAACACTGAAGCTTTCTTT.

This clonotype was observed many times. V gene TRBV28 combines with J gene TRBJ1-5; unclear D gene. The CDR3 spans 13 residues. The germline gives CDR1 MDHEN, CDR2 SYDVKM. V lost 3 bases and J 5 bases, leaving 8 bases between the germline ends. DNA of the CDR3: TGTGCCAGCAGTTTCGCCCAGCATCAGCCCCAGCATTTT. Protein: CASSFAQHQPQHF.

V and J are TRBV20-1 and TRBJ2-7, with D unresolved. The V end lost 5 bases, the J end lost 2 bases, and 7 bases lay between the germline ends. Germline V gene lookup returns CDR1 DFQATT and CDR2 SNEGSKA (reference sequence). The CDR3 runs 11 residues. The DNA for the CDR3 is TGCAGTGCTCCCTCGGCCTACGAGCAGTACTTC. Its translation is CSAPSAYEQYF.

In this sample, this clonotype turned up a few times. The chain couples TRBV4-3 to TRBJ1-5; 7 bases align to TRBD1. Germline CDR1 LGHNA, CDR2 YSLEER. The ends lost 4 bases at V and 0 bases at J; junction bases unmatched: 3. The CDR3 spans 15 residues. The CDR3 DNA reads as TGCGCCAGCAGCCGGGACAGACTTAGCAATCAGCCCCAGCATTTT. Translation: CASSRDRLSNQPQHF.

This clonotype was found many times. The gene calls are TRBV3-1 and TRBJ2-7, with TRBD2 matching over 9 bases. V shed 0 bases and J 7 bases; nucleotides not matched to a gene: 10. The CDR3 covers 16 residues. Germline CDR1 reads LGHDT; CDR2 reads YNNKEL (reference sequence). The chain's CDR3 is CASSQDPGLAYEEQYF. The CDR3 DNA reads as TGTGCCAGCAGCCAAGACCCGGGACTAGCCTACGAAGAGCAGTACTTC.

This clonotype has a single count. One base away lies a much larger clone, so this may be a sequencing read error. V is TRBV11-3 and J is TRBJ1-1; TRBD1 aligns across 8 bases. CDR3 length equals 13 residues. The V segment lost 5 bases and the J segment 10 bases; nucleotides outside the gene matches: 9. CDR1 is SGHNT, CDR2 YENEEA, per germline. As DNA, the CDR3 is TGTGCCAGCAGCCAGTTCCGACAGGGGCCAGCTTTCTTT. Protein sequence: CASSQFRQGPAFF. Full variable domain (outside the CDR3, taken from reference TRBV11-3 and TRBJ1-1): EAGVVQSPRYKIIEKKQPVAFWCNPISGHNTLYWYLQNLGQGPELLIRYENEEAVDDSQLPKDRFSAERLKGVDSTLKIQPAELGDSAVYLCASSQFRQGPAFFGQGTRLTVV.

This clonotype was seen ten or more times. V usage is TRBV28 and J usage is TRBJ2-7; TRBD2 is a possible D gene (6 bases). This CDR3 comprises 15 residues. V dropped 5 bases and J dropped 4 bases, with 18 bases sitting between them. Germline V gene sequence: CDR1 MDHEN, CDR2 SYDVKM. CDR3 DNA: TGTGCCAGCAGTCCCCGGACTAACGCTGGGTACGAGCAGTACTTC. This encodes CASSPRTNAGYEQYF.